This T cell receptor (beta chain) emerged from a study of blood T cell repertoires in COVID-19. V lost 2 bases to trimming and J lost 12 bases; unmatched junction nucleotides: 8. This CDR3 is built from 14 residues. The germline CDR1 and CDR2 sequences are SGHTA and FQGNSA. Method: immunoSEQ multiplex PCR; TCRdb's copy keeps in-frame clones and lacks some. The data contain about 230,000 clones, more than 80% of them singletons. This sequence joins TRBV7-2 and TRBJ2-1, with 9 bases matching TRBD2. Sequenced sample: peripheral blood. This TCR was recovered from a woman aged 30 to 39 with COVID-19, enrolled during active disease. CDR3: CASSLQGRGLAQFF. The DNA for the CDR3 is TGTGCCAGCAGCTTACAGGGGCGGGGACTAGCGCAGTTCTTC.